Given below is one T cell receptor (beta chain) in context. Its antigen is not known. Infectious villitis placentae numbered several, unmatched to other groups. This sample was taken from a study of T cells in placental villitis. Findings and caveats of the study: Some sequenced T cells, mainly in controls, may be decidual rather than villous infiltrates. Infectious CMV placentae carried more CMV-specific clones (around 0.01) than villitis of unknown etiology (roughly 0.001). Bulk sequencing could not separate T cell subsets or maternal from fetal cells.

The libraries were made with immunoSEQ v4. TCRdb's table, derived via immunoSEQ multiplex PCR, lists solely in-frame clones and lacks some. The top ten clones hold more than 7.5% of a sample with some 6,100 clones, roughly 78% of them seen once. Sequencing was performed on placental tissue containing maternal and fetal cells. This receptor was obtained from a human patient with infectious villitis; the placental T cells may come from both mother and fetus.

CDR3 bases: TGTGCCAGCAGCCGAACAGGGGAGCGAGAGACCCAGTACTTC. Translated, it gives CASSRTGERETQYF. The chain links TRBV5-4 to TRBJ2-5; the match to TRBD1 covers 7 bases. Losses at the gene ends were 4 bases for V and 4 bases for J; bases not matched to a gene: 7. From germline, CDR1 is SGHNT and CDR2 YYREEE (reference sequence). This CDR3 comprises 14 residues.